The clone carrying this TCR beta chain has a count of ten or more. Antigen specificity is unknown. These data come from a study of CD8 T cells in ankylosing spondylitis. General study results and limits: Ankylosing spondylitis blood appeared to carry a characteristic TCR beta motif of roughly eight highly homologous variants.

Each CDR3 protein is one row after TCRdb ran MiXCR on the 5' RACE reads. The data hold under 450,000 distinct CDR3 sequences, with under 20% observed a single time. The TCR comes from a male donor with ankylosing spondylitis. Sequenced: blood, either unsorted or a sorted T cell fraction (not recorded which).

This chain's CDR3 is CASSEPGHGPGELFF. CDR3 nucleotides: TGTGCCAGCAGTGAACCGGGACACGGTCCCGGGGAGCTGTTTTTT. This sequence joins TRBV6-1 and TRBJ2-2, with a possible D match to TRBD1 (6 bases). V was trimmed by 2 bases and J by 6 bases, leaving 13 bases between them. The CDR3 covers 15 residues. Germline CDR1 is MNHNS and CDR2 is SASEGT.